This TCR beta chain was observed in a study of blood T cells in healthy people across ages (dated by TCRdb to between 2014 and 2017). Regarding the complete study: In model experiments, template switching captured roughly one uniquely barcoded TCR beta cDNA molecule for every two T cells. The donors were divided into four age groups: young (average 16 years), middle-aged (about 39), aged (about 61) and long-lived (82). Donors of different ages were randomly distributed across sequencing lanes to avoid experimental bias. Two additional independent replicas of 1 million unique cDNA reads from the same blood draw were analyzed for two donors (one aged 18 to 29 and one aged 80 or older). Age-related changes in TCR beta repertoire diversity were measured in the study by deep sequencing normalized with unique cDNA molecular identifiers.

Overall study outcomes, separate from this receptor: Observed TCR beta diversity correlated strongly with the percentage of naive T cells measured by flow cytometry. Estimates of total diversity based on one million sequenced T cells were considered lower bounds and underestimates. Conclusive comparison of naive and antigen-experienced compartments was prevented by the profiling of bulk unsorted PBMCs. Because the CMV infection status of the donors was unknown, age-related changes in expanded clonotypes may potentially have been confounded. Compared with the aged group, the long-lived group had more naive CD4+ T cells, fewer expanded clones and increased TCR diversity, suggesting age selection. Observed TCR beta diversity per million T cells fell roughly linearly with age, and a significant reduction was already apparent by age around 39.

The table lists this clonotype with a few counts. Which antigen it targets is not known. It has no much larger one-base neighbor in the sample; base qualities were not kept. From the cysteine through the phenylalanine, the CDR3 covers 11 amino acids. The CDR3 DNA has 33 bases and is translated from base 1. The germline V gene (reference sequence) sets CDR1 to DFQATT and CDR2 to SNEGSKA. Trimmed from V: 4 bases; trimmed from J: 10 bases; junction bases lacking a gene match: 5. Systemically healthy Caucasian individuals from Russia, over 30 in total and aged roughly 6 to 95 years, were included as donors. Ten milliliters of peripheral blood were drawn from each donor into EDTA-treated Vacutainer tubes. PBMCs were isolated by Ficoll-Paque density-gradient centrifugation, with at least 6 million obtained per sample. Trizol reagent was used to extract total RNA from PBMCs, with at least 6 micrograms per sample. Naive CD45RAhigh/CD27high T cell percentages were measured by flow cytometry on a PBMC aliquot from every donor.

Library preparation used 5' RACE. The reads were generated on an Illumina HiSeq 2500. A second PCR of roughly 6 to 12 cycles was run with a J-beta primer mix and a sample-barcoded 5' primer. A template-switch 5' adaptor carrying 12 random nucleotides introduced a unique molecular identifier onto each TCR beta cDNA molecule. Each sample yielded at least 2.5 million CDR3-containing paired-end reads. All of the RNA was converted into first-strand cDNA using the Mint cDNA synthesis kit, with a TRBC-specific oligonucleotide serving as the primer. After uracil-DNA glycosylase treatment, a first 18-cycle PCR used universal primers M1SS and BC2_uni_R on all cDNA. Under the source paper's analysis protocol: For normalization, 1 million high-quality reads were randomly selected from each sample, with every read carrying a distinct molecular identifier. Reads sharing molecular identifiers were discarded rather than binned into consensus sequences. CDR3 identification, clonotype clustering and error correction used MiTCR with a Q25 quality threshold and the strictest error-elimination algorithm. A nonparametric unseen species model using Euler transformation provided a lower-bound estimate of total TCR beta diversity. Through fastp at Q25 and MiXCR, TCRdb rebuilt clones from the public reads, retaining in-frame beta chains. Each record represents a unique CDR3 protein, reported with the most common genes and DNA among its rows. The V and J calls come from TCRdb's annotation, not from the publication. In this sample the table shows 550,000 to 750,000 distinct CDR3 sequences, around 21% of which occur a single time. The biggest ten clones account for roughly 3.4% of the sample.

This clonotype originated in a man in his 70s in good health. The chain joins TRBV20-1 to TRBJ2-3, with TRBD1 matching 7 junction bases. Sequencing was done on a sample of blood. The CDR3 sequence is CSAIRGTAQYF. DNA sequence: TGCAGTGCTATCAGGGGGACGGCGCAGTATTTT.